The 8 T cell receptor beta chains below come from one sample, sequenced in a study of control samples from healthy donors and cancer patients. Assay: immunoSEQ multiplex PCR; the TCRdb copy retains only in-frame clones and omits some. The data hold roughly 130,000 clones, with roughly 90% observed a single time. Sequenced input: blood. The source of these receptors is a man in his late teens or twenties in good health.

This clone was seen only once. The CDR3, as DNA: TGTGCCACAAAACCGGGACAGGGGTACGAGCAGTACTTC. Protein sequence: CATKPGQGYEQYF. The chain joins TRBV19 to TRBJ2-7; 10 nucleotides align to TRBD1. V lost 10 bases and J lost 4; bases outside the gene matches: 7. Germline values: CDR1 LNHDA, CDR2 SQIVND (reference sequence). The CDR3 spans 13 residues. Together with reference TRBV19 and TRBJ2-7, the CDR3 gives the full variable domain: DGGITQSPKYLFRKEGQNVTLSCEQNLNHDAMYWYRQDPGQGLRLIYYSQIVNDFQKGDIAEGYSVSREKKESFPLTVTSAQKNPTAFYLCATKPGQGYEQYFGPGTRLTVT.

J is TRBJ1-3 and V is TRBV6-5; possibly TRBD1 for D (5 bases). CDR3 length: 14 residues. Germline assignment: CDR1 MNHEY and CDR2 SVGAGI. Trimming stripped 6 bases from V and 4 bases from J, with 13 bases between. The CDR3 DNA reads TGTGCCAGCAGCCAGGCAGGGCCCGGAAACACCATATATTTT. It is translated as CASSQAGPGNTIYF.

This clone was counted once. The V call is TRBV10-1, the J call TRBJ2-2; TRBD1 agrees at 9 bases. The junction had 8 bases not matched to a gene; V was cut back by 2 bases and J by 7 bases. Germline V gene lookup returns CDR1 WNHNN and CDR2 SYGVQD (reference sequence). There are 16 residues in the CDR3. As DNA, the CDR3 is TGCGCCAGCAGTGAGAGCGCTACAGGGGGCAACGGGGAGCTGTTTTTT. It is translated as CASSESATGGNGELFF.

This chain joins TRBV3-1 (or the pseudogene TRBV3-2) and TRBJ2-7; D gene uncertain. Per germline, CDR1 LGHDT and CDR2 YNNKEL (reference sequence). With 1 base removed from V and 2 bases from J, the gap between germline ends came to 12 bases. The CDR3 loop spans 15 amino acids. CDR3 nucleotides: TGTGCCAGCAGCCAAGGCCCAACCGGACCCTACGAGCAGTACTTC. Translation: CASSQGPTGPYEQYF.

Here the CDR3 DNA reads TGTGCCAGCTCACCTTCAGTGAACACTGAAGCTTTCTTT. The encoded protein is CASSPSVNTEAFF. The chain has TRBV18 and TRBJ1-1, with D unresolved. CDR3 length: 13 residues. V was cut by 3 bases and J by 0 bases, with 5 bases left in between. Germline lookup yields CDR1 KGHSH and CDR2 LQKENI.

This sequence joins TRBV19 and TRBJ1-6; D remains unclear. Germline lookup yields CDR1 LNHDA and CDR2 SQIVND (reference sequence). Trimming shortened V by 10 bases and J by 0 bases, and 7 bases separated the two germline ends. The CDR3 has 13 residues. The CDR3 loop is CATRSSYNSPLHF. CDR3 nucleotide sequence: TGTGCCACCAGAAGCTCCTATAATTCACCCCTCCACTTT.

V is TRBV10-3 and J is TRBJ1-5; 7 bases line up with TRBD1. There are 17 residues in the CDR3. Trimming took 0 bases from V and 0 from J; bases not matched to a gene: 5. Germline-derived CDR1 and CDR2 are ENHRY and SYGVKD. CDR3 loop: CAISESQGQYSNQPQHF. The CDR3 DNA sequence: TGTGCCATCAGTGAGTCACAGGGACAGTATAGCAATCAGCCCCAGCATTTT.

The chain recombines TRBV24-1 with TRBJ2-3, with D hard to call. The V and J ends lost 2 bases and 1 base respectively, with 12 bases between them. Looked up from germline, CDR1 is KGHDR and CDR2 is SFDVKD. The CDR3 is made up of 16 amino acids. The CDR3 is CATSDSGLPRTDTQYF. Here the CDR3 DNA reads TGTGCCACCAGTGATTCCGGGCTCCCCCGCACAGATACGCAGTATTTT.